The 4 T cell receptor beta chains listed next were all sequenced from one sample in a study of cytomegalovirus exposure and HLA in healthy donors. Profiling relied on immunoSEQ multiplex PCR, and the TCRdb table lists in-frame clones only, not all of them. The table lists 200,000 to 250,000 clones, 80% to 90% of them singletons, with roughly 2% in the top ten. The specimen sequenced was PBMCs. The receptors come from a woman between 18 and 30 years old in good health and CMV-seropositive.

J is TRBJ2-1 and V is TRBV5-1; D might be TRBD1 (6 bases). V was shortened by 6 bases and J by 3 bases, with 13 bases between the two germline ends. CDR3 size: 14 residues. Germline CDR1 reads SGHRS; CDR2 reads YFSETQ. The CDR3 DNA reads as TGCGCCAGCACCCGCCGGGACATCTACAATGAGCAGTTCTTC. Its translation is CASTRRDIYNEQFF.

A remark on this clone: At one end, the junction sequence differs from germline, possibly due to a read error. The CDR3 DNA sequence: TGTGCTAGCAGCCACCATCAGGGGGCAAGCGAGCAGTACTTC. It specifies CASSHHQGASEQYF. The gene calls are TRBV7-7 and TRBJ2-7; 8 bases align to TRBD1. This CDR3 has 14 amino acids. Germline-derived CDR1 and CDR2 are SSHAT and FNYEAQ (reference sequence). Using reference TRBV7-7 and TRBJ2-7 for the parts outside the CDR3, the full variable domain is GAGVSQSPRYKVTKRGQDVTLRCDPISSHATLYWYQQALGQGPEFLTYFNYEAQPDKSGLPSDRFSAERPEGSISTLTIQRTEQRDSAMYRCASSHHQGASEQYFGPGTRLTVT.

The V and J genes are TRBV28 and TRBJ2-1; 10 bases match TRBD2. Germline CDR1 MDHEN, CDR2 SYDVKM. This CDR3 has 15 amino acids. V shed 2 bases, J shed 8 bases, and the junction held 6 bases outside the gene matches. The DNA for the CDR3 is TGTGCCAGCAGTTTAGTAGCGGGAGGTGCGTATGAGCAGTTCTTC. This translates into CASSLVAGGAYEQFF.

CDR3 DNA sequence: TGCGCCAGCAGCCAAGAGGCCCTCACAGATACGCAGTATTTT. This gives the protein CASSQEALTDTQYF. V usage is TRBV4-1 and J usage is TRBJ2-3; D is uncertain. Germline CDR1 and CDR2: MGHRA and YSYEKL. Trimming stripped 0 bases from V and 2 bases from J, with 6 bases between. The CDR3 length is 14 residues.